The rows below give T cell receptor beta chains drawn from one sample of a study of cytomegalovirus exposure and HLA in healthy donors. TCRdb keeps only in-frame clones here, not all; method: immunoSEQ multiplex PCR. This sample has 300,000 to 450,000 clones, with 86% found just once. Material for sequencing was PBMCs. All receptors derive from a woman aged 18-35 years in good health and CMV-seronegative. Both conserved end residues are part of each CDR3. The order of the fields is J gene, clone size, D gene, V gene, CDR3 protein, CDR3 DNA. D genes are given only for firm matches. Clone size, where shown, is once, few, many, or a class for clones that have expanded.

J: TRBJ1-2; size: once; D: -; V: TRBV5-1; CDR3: CASSLAGANYGYTF; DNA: TGCGCCAGCAGCTTGGCCGGGGCTAACTATGGCTACACCTTC
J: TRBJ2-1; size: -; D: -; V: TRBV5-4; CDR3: CASSLATRNEQFF; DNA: TGTGCCAGCAGCTTGGCGACTCGCAATGAGCAGTTCTTC
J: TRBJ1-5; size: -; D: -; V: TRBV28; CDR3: CASRPSAREPQHF; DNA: TGTGCCAGCAGACCCTCCGCCCGCGAGCCCCAGCATTTT
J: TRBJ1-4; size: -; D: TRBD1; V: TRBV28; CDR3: CASGGATYEKLFF; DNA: TGTGCCTCAGGGGGCGCGACGTATGAAAAACTGTTTTTT
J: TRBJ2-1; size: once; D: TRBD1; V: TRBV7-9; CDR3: CASSSPGTGELNEQFF; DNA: TGTGCCAGCAGCTCCCCCGGGACAGGGGAACTCAATGAGCAGTTCTTC
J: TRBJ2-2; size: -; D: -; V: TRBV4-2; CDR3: CASSQDTDYTGELFF; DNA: TGTGCCAGCAGCCAAGACACAGATTATACCGGGGAGCTGTTTTTT
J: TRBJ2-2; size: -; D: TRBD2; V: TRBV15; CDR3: CATRVTSGGGELFF; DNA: TGTGCCACCAGGGTAACTAGCGGGGGCGGGGAGCTGTTTTTT
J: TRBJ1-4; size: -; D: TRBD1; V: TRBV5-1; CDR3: CASSGGQGREKLFF; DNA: TGCGCCAGCAGCGGAGGACAGGGTAGAGAAAAACTGTTTTTT
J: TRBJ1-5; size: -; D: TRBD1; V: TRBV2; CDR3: CASIPGQGGNQPQHF; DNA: TGTGCCAGCATCCCGGGACAGGGGGGCAATCAGCCCCAGCATTTT
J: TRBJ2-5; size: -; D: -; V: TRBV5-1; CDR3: CASSTYRGTQYF; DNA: TGCGCCAGCAGCACGTATCGGGGGACCCAGTACTTC
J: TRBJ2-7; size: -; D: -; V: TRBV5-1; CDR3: CASSFGQKSYEQYF; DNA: TGCGCCAGCAGCTTTGGACAGAAATCCTACGAGCAGTACTTC
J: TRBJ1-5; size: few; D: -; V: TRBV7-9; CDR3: CASSSDRYSNQPQHF; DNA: TGTGCCAGCAGCTCCGACAGATATAGCAATCAGCCCCAGCATTTT
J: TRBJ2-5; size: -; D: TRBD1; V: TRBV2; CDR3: CASSVQGAETQYF; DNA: TGTGCCAGCAGTGTGCAGGGGGCGGAGACCCAGTACTTC
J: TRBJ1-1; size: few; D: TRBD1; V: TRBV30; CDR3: CAWSVVQGDTEAFF; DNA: TGTGCCTGGAGTGTGGTACAGGGGGACACTGAAGCTTTCTTT
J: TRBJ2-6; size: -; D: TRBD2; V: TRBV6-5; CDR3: CASSSGGSGANVLTF; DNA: TGTGCCAGCAGTTCCGGGGGGTCCGGGGCCAACGTCCTGACTTTC
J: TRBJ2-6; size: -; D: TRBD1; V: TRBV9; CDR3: CASSVVDRETGANVLTF; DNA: TGTGCCAGCAGCGTAGTGGACAGGGAAACCGGGGCCAACGTCCTGACTTTC
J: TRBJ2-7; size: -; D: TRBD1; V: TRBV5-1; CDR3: CASSLGQGASYEQYF; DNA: TGCGCCAGCAGCTTGGGGCAGGGGGCTTCCTACGAGCAGTACTTC
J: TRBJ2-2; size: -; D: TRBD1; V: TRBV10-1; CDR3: CASSEPKQGGTGELFF; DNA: TGCGCCAGCAGTGAGCCGAAACAGGGGGGCACCGGGGAGCTGTTTTTT
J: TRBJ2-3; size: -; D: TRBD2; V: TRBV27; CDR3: CASSPGLADTDTQYF; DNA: TGTGCCAGCAGCCCAGGACTAGCGGACACAGATACGCAGTATTTT
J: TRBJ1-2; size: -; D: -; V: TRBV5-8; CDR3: CASSLRGAHSYGYTF; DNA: TGTGCCAGCAGCTTGCGCGGGGCCCACTCCTATGGCTACACCTTC
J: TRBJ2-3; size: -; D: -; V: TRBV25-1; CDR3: CASSDPSGSTDTQYF; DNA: TGTGCCAGCAGTGACCCAAGCGGAAGCACAGATACGCAGTATTTT
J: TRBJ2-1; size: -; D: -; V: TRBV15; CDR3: CATSRDRRRGLPSYNEQFF; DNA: TGTGCCACCAGCAGAGATAGGCGGCGGGGGCTTCCCTCCTACAATGAGCAGTTCTTC
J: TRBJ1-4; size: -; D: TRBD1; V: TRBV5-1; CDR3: CASSFGTGREKLFF; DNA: TGCGCCAGCAGCTTCGGGACAGGGCGTGAAAAACTGTTTTTT
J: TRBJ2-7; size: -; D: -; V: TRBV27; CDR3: CASSWTDPSYEQYF; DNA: TGTGCCAGCAGTTGGACAGACCCTTCCTACGAGCAGTACTTC
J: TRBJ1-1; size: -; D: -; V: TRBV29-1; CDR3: CSVGRMMNTEAFF; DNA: TGCAGCGTTGGGCGGATGATGAACACTGAAGCTTTCTTT
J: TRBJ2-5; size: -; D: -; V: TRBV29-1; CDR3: CSVVGQRQETQYF; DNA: TGCAGCGTTGTTGGACAGAGACAAGAGACCCAGTACTTC
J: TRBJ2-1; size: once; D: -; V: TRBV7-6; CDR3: CASTPAPGTNNDNEQFF; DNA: TGTGCCAGCACCCCGGCACCTGGGACAAATAACGACAATGAGCAGTTCTTC
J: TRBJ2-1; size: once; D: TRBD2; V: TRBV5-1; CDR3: CASSSSAGGWNEQFF; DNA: TGCGCCAGCAGCTCCTCAGCGGGAGGGTGGAATGAGCAGTTCTTC
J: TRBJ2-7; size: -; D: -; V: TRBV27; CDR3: CASSLSMTGYEQYF; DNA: TGTGCCAGCAGTTTATCGATGACAGGCTACGAGCAGTACTTC
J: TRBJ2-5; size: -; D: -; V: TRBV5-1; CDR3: CASSLAFSAAYLQETQYF; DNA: TGCGCCAGCAGCTTGGCCTTTAGTGCCGCTTACCTTCAAGAGACCCAGTACTTC
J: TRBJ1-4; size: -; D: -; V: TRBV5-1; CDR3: CASSPREGGNEKLFF; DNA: TGCGCCAGCAGCCCCCGAGAGGGTGGTAATGAAAAACTGTTTTTT
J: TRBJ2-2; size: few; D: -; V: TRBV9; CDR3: CASSVSLVSDTGELFF; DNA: TGTGCCAGCAGCGTAAGTTTAGTAAGTGACACCGGGGAGCTGTTTTTT
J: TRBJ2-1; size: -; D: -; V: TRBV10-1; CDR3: CASSDLSYNEQFF; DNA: TGCGCCAGCAGTGACCTCAGCTACAATGAGCAGTTCTTC
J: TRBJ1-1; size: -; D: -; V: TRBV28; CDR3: CASSFPGLNTEAFF; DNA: TGTGCCAGCAGTTTTCCAGGGCTGAACACTGAAGCTTTCTTT
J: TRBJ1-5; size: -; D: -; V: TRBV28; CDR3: CASSLSGGRRQPQHF; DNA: TGTGCCAGCAGTTTGTCGGGGGGAAGGCGTCAGCCCCAGCATTTT
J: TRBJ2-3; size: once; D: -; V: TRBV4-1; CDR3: CASSLAGYSTDTQYF; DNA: TGCGCCAGCAGCCTAGCAGGGTATAGCACAGATACGCAGTATTTT
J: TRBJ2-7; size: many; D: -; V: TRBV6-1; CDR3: CASSDMGQGKQYF; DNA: TGTGCCAGCAGTGACATGGGGCAGGGTAAGCAGTACTTC
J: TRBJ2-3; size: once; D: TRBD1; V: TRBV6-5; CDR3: CASSYETGGKVQYF; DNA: TGTGCCAGCAGTTACGAGACAGGGGGTAAGGTGCAGTATTTT
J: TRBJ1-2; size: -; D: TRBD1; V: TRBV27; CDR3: CASSPMAGGYGYTF; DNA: TGTGCCAGCAGTCCCATGGCAGGGGGCTATGGCTACACCTTC
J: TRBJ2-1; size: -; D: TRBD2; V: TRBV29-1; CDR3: CSVDGLLAGGVNEQFF; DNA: TGCAGCGTAGATGGGCTACTAGCGGGAGGAGTAAATGAGCAGTTCTTC
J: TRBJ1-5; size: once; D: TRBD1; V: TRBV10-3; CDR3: CAISEAGTGNQPQHF; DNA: TGTGCCATCAGTGAAGCCGGGACAGGGAATCAGCCCCAGCATTTT
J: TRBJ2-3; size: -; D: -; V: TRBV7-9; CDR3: CASSGRMRAYGTDTQYF; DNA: TGTGCCAGCAGCGGGCGGATGAGGGCTTATGGCACAGATACGCAGTATTTT
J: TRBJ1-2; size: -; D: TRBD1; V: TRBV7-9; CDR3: CASSSRGHSGGYTF; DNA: TGTGCCAGCAGCTCCAGGGGGCACTCGGGGGGCTACACCTTC
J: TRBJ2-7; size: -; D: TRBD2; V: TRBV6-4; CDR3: CASKATGTGGKQYF; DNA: TGTGCCAGCAAAGCGACCGGGACGGGAGGGAAGCAGTACTTC
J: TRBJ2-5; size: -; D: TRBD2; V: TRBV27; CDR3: CASSLASGGSQTQYF; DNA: TGTGCCAGCAGCCTGGCTAGCGGGGGGTCACAGACCCAGTACTTC
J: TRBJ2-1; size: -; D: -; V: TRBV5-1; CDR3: CASSLDGGPYNEQFF; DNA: TGCGCCAGCAGCTTGGACGGGGGTCCCTACAATGAGCAGTTCTTC
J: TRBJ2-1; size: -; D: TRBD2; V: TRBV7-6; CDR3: CASSFRGGLAAYNEQFF; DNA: TGTGCCAGCAGCTTCCGGGGAGGACTAGCGGCATACAATGAGCAGTTCTTC
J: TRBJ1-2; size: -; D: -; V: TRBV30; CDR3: CAWKSDILTGLGYGYTF; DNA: TGTGCCTGGAAGTCGGACATACTAACAGGGTTAGGTTATGGCTACACCTTC
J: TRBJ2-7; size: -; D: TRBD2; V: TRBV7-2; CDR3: CASSPLGLAGEAGEQYF; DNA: TGTGCCAGCAGCCCCCTGGGACTAGCGGGAGAGGCGGGCGAGCAGTACTTC
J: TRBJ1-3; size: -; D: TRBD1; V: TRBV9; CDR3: CASSVVAAGGAKILRSGNTIYF; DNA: TGTGCCAGCAGCGTAGTAGCGGCAGGGGGCGCAAAGATTCTTCGCTCTGGAAACACCATATATTTT
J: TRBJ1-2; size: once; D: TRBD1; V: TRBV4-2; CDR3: CASSQGSGTGGVGYGYTF; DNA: TGTGCCAGCAGCCAAGGTTCCGGGACAGGCGGAGTAGGCTATGGCTACACCTTC
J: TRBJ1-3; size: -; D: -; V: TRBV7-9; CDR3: CASSLATGLSGNTIYF; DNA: TGTGCCAGCAGCTTAGCGACAGGTCTCTCTGGAAACACCATATATTTT